The source of this TCR beta chain is a study of blood T cell repertoires in COVID-19. Study-wide context: Nucleic acid was either cDNA or gDNA, and it came from T cells, B-cell-depleted T cells, or PBMCs.

Authors' processing steps: Using reference gene primer amplification, nucleated cell counts were estimated. This table comes from immunoSEQ multiplex PCR, and its TCRdb copy is limited to in-frame clones, with some not included. V, J and clone size were drawn from that table, and D and trimming were deduced from the DNA. The repertoire includes some 45,000 clones, about 80% of them detected once, and 8.5% sits in the top ten. About this clone itself: At one of its ends the junction is not consistent with the germline gene, which may arise from a read error.

CDR3 length: 14 amino acids. Germline V gene sequence: CDR1 LGHDT, CDR2 YNNKEL (reference sequence). The sequenced sample was peripheral blood. V and J are TRBV3-1 (or the pseudogene TRBV3-2) and TRBJ1-1; 7 nucleotides line up with TRBD1. The source is a man aged 65-85 years with active or convalescent COVID-19. This CDR3 is CASRSNRQGVLSVF. CDR3 bases: TGTGCCAGCAGGTCAAACCGACAGGGAGTGCTTTCGGTCTTT.